One and the same sample provided the 24 T cell receptor beta chains below, sequenced in a study of regulatory T cells in long-lasting Graves disease. The authors built TCR beta libraries using iRepertoire HTBI primers and Arm-PCR of CDR3 regions. A single record per CDR3 protein comes from TCRdb applying MiXCR to the multiplex PCR reads. The table lists 450,000 to 500,000 distinct CDR3 sequences, about a sixth of them singletons, with 10% to 15% in the top ten. This sample's time point: newly diagnosed GD, antithyroid drugs for less than 3 months. Following extraction of RNA from PBMCs, that RNA was used to make the TCR library. This sample was also put to use in a study of T cells in Graves' hyperthyroidism and ophthalmopathy.

Sample: peripheral blood mononuclear cells (PBMCs), taken at new diagnosis, from a patient treated with antithyroid drugs. The receptors originated from a man between 35 and 55 years old with Graves disease.

In this sample, this clonotype turned up many times. The chain combines TRBV28 with TRBJ1-1; 7 nucleotides match TRBD1. With 6 bases clipped from V and 1 base from J, the junction kept 5 bases outside the gene matches. This CDR3 has 14 residues. Looked up from germline, CDR1 is MDHEN and CDR2 is SYDVKM. The CDR3 nucleotides read TGTGCCAGCAGCTGGGACAGTGGGAACACTGAAGCTTTCTTT. Translating it yields CASSWDSGNTEAFF.

This clonotype was counted only a few times. V and J are TRBV5-6 and TRBJ2-7; D call uncertain. Between the trimmed V and J ends, which lost 5 bases and 6 bases, there was a span of 12 bases. Germline assignment: CDR1 SGHDT and CDR2 YYEEEE. This CDR3 has 12 residues. As DNA, the CDR3 is TGTGCCAGCAGTCTCTCTAGGTCCGAGCAGTACTTC. It yields the protein CASSLSRSEQYF.

This rearrangement joins TRBV5-4 to TRBJ2-7; 7 bases are a match to TRBD1. The trim removed 1 base at V and 0 bases at J, leaving 4 bases unmatched. The CDR3 spans 15 residues. CDR1 is SGHNT and CDR2 is YYREEE in the germline V gene (reference sequence). The CDR3 loop reads CASSLNPGGSYEQYF. CDR3 DNA sequence: TGTGCCAGCAGCTTGAACCCAGGGGGCTCCTACGAGCAGTACTTC.

About this clonotype itself: A much larger clone lies one base from this, so it may be a read error. The final CDR3 position lacks the conserved phenylalanine or tryptophan, pointing to a likely read error. The chain links TRBV11-2 to TRBJ2-7; TRBD1 agrees at 8 bases. J lost 7 bases, V lost 5 bases, and 13 bases had no gene match. The germline CDR1 and CDR2 sequences are SGHAT and FQNNGV. CDR3 size: 15 residues. The CDR3 nucleotides read TGTGCCAGCAGCCCCCGGACAGGGTACCTACGGGAGCAGTACCTC. It yields the protein CASSPRTGYLREQYL.

This clonotype was seen repeatedly, ten times or more. CDR3 nucleotide sequence: TGTGCCAGCAGTGAACAGTCTGGGGATGAGCAGTTCTTC. Encoded protein: CASSEQSGDEQFF. The J gene is TRBJ2-1, the V gene TRBV2; D gene ambiguous. V was cut by 2 bases and J by 8 bases, with 10 bases left in between. Germline CDR1 SNHLY, CDR2 FYNNEI. The length of the CDR3 is 13 residues.

The rearrangement links TRBV9 to TRBJ1-1; D unresolved. The CDR3 loop spans 15 amino acids. From germline, CDR1 is SGDLS and CDR2 YYNGEE. Trimming left V 4 bases short and J 0 bases short, with 13 bases between. CDR3 residues: CASSTLPVMNTEAFF. CDR3 nucleotide sequence: TGTGCCAGCAGCACTCTCCCAGTCATGAACACTGAAGCTTTCTTT.

In its sample, this clonotype was seen many times. This rearrangement joins TRBV20-1 to TRBJ2-7, with D tentatively TRBD1 (5 bases). The germline gives CDR1 DFQATT, CDR2 SNEGSKA (reference sequence). V was clipped by 7 bases and J by 1 base, with 14 bases between them. The CDR3 is 13 amino acids. CDR3: CSVTPDSSYEQYF. As DNA, the CDR3 is TGCAGTGTCACCCCCGACAGTTCCTACGAGCAGTACTTC.

A remark on this clonotype: A clone one base away is much larger, so this may be a read error. The gene calls are TRBV6-2 or TRBV6-3 and TRBJ2-1, with a tentative D call TRBD1 (5 bases). CDR1 is MNHEY and CDR2 is SVGEGT in the germline V gene. The ends were cut back, 5 bases at V and 10 bases at J, with 24 bases in the middle. The CDR3 has 16 amino acids. CDR3 bases: TGTGCCAGCAGTGAAGCTCCCAGGGAAAGCTCCTACGAGCAGTTCTTC. Its protein is CASSEAPRESSYEQFF.

The chain is built from TRBV2 and TRBJ2-7; 10 bases map to TRBD2. With 4 bases clipped from V and 6 bases from J, the junction kept 6 bases outside the gene matches. Per the germline V gene, CDR1 is SNHLY and CDR2 is FYNNEI. There are 14 residues in the CDR3. CDR3: CASSGVSGRSEQYF. CDR3 coding DNA: TGTGCCAGCAGTGGGGTTAGCGGGAGGTCCGAGCAGTACTTC.

This clonotype was counted a single time. The chain couples TRBV4-1 to TRBJ2-3; D gene ambiguous. This CDR3 has 15 amino acids. The germline V and J ends were trimmed by 1 base and 2 bases, with 10 bases remaining between them. Per germline, CDR1 MGHRA and CDR2 YSYEKL. The CDR3 DNA reads as TGCGCCAGCAGCCAAGTTAACCTTTACACAGATACGCAGTATTTT. Residues: CASSQVNLYTDTQYF.

This clonotype was seen ten or more times. V is TRBV28 and J is TRBJ2-1; possibly TRBD2 for D (6 bases). The ends were cut back, 2 bases at V and 11 bases at J, with 10 bases in the middle. The CDR3 is made up of 12 amino acids. Germline values: CDR1 MDHEN, CDR2 SYDVKM. CDR3 residues: CASSLRSGQQFF. The CDR3 DNA is TGTGCCAGCAGTTTACGGAGCGGGCAGCAGTTCTTC.

This chain links TRBV5-1 with TRBJ2-1, with 7 bases that match TRBD2. Germline V gives CDR1 SGHRS, CDR2 YFSETQ. V trimming: 4 bases; J trimming: 1 base; junction bases outside the gene matches: 5. CDR3 length: 15 residues. The CDR3 sequence: CASSISGISYNEQFF. CDR3 sequence (DNA): TGCGCCAGCAGCATAAGCGGGATTTCCTACAATGAGCAGTTCTTC.

This clonotype was seen repeatedly, ten times or more. A junction boundary mismatches the germline segment, possibly from a read error. The chain carries TRBV20-1 and TRBJ2-5; D perhaps matches TRBD1 (6 bases). The CDR3 runs 15 residues. In germline, CDR1 is DFQATT, CDR2 SNEGSKA (reference sequence). This chain's CDR3 is CGARGWGRSQETQYF. DNA for the CDR3: TGCGGTGCTAGGGGGTGGGGGCGAAGCCAAGAGACCCAGTACTTC.

The chain joins TRBV19 to TRBJ2-7; 8 positions agree with TRBD1. The junction had 6 bases not matched to a gene; V was cut back by 5 bases and J by 3 bases. Germline V lookup: CDR1 LNHDA, CDR2 SQIVND (reference sequence). This CDR3 has 14 residues. CDR3: CASSGIGQGYEQYF. CDR3 DNA: TGTGCCAGTAGTGGGATTGGACAGGGCTACGAGCAGTACTTC.

This clonotype was detected ten times or more. The chain couples TRBV28 to TRBJ2-7; no reliable D call. V was pared by 5 bases and J by 2 bases, with 22 bases between. Germline CDR1 MDHEN, CDR2 SYDVKM. This CDR3 is built from 17 residues. CDR3 in amino acids: CASSPNLLAGGAYEQYF. The CDR3 DNA follows: TGTGCCAGCAGTCCGAACCTCCTGGCTGGCGGAGCCTACGAGCAGTACTTC. Drawing the rest from reference TRBV28 and TRBJ2-7, the complete variable domain is DVKVTQSSRYLVKRTGEKVFLECVQDMDHENMFWYRQDPGLGLRLIYFSYDVKMKEKGDIPEGYSVSREKKERFSLILESASTNQTSMYLCASSPNLLAGGAYEQYFGPGTRLTVT.

This clonotype came up many times. The chain links TRBV5-4 to TRBJ2-5, with D perhaps given as TRBD1 or TRBD2 (5 bases each). The length of the CDR3 is 15 residues. From germline, CDR1 is SGHNT and CDR2 YYREEE (reference sequence). The V gene lost 0 bases and the J gene lost 1 base, with 10 bases spanning the gap. The chain's CDR3 is CASSLGGARQETQYF. The CDR3 region has the DNA TGTGCCAGCAGCTTGGGAGGGGCCCGCCAAGAGACCCAGTACTTC.

This chain connects TRBV18 to TRBJ1-6; D is undetermined. V was trimmed by 2 bases and J by 0 bases, leaving 14 bases between them. The CDR3 loop spans 18 amino acids. In germline, CDR1 is KGHSH, CDR2 LQKENI. As DNA, the CDR3 is TGTGCCAGCTCACCATTGGTCGGAAGGAGCTCCTATAATTCACCCCTCCACTTT. The encoded protein is CASSPLVGRSSYNSPLHF.

This clonotype came up many times. V and J are TRBV3-1 and TRBJ1-1; no definite D call. The CDR3 runs to 14 residues. Trimming removed 0 bases from V and 4 bases from J, with 9 bases in between. CDR1 and CDR2 (germline): LGHDT, YNNKEL (reference sequence). The CDR3 DNA sequence: TGTGCCAGCAGCCAAGATCTTGCCGGCACTGAAGCTTTCTTT. Translation: CASSQDLAGTEAFF.

This clonotype was found many times. The rearrangement uses TRBV11-3 and TRBJ2-5, with a weak D call TRBD2 (5 bases). The CDR3 contains 13 residues. V gave up 4 bases and J gave up 1 base, with 7 bases separating them. In germline, CDR1 is SGHNT, CDR2 YENEEA. The CDR3 bases are TGTGCCAGCAGCTCACTAGTCCAAGAGACCCAGTACTTC. Amino acids: CASSSLVQETQYF.

At least ten counts were recorded for this clonotype. This sequence joins TRBV28 and TRBJ2-4; D gene uncertain. CDR3 length: 14 amino acids. The V end lost 2 bases, the J end lost 8 bases, and 13 bases lay between the germline ends. Germline V lookup: CDR1 MDHEN, CDR2 SYDVKM. The DNA for the CDR3 is TGTGCCAGCAGTTTAACCAGACGTCTCGACATTCAGTACTTC. Its translation is CASSLTRRLDIQYF.

This clonotype came up a few times. V usage is TRBV5-1 and J usage is TRBJ2-3; the D is unclear. The V gene's germline CDR1 is SGHRS and CDR2 YFSETQ. The CDR3 extends over 15 amino acids. V gave up 4 bases and J gave up 6 bases, with 18 bases separating them. The CDR3 DNA sequence: TGCGCCAGCAGCGAGACCGGAGATCGGTCTGATACGCAGTATTTT. It codes for CASSETGDRSDTQYF.

Ten or more counts support this clonotype. The rearrangement joins TRBV28 to TRBJ2-3; perhaps D is TRBD1 or TRBD2 (5 bases each). Trimming removed 3 bases at V and 0 bases at J, with 13 bases between. Germline CDR1 MDHEN, CDR2 SYDVKM. The CDR3 covers 16 residues. In nucleotides, the CDR3 is TGTGCCAGCAGTTTGCAGGGACCCTCTAGCACAGATACGCAGTATTTT. It codes for CASSLQGPSSTDTQYF.

In its sample, this clonotype was seen many times. The rearrangement joins TRBV12-3 or TRBV12-4 to TRBJ2-1; 13 bases fit TRBD2. V was pared by 6 bases and J by 4 bases, with 3 bases of the junction left unmatched. The length of the CDR3 is 15 residues. In DNA form, the CDR3 reads TGTGCCAGCAGAACGGGACTAGCGGGATACAATGAGCAGTTCTTC. Its protein product is CASRTGLAGYNEQFF.

This clonotype was detected ten times or more. The chain links TRBV20-1 to TRBJ2-7, with 14 bases that match TRBD2. The CDR3 covers 16 residues. J was trimmed by 10 bases and V by 1 base; bases with no gene match: 12. Germline loops: CDR1 DFQATT, CDR2 SNEGSKA (reference sequence). CDR3 bases: TGCAGTGCTAGAGCCCTAAAGACTAGCGGGGGGGCCTTTCAGTACTTC. Translation: CSARALKTSGGAFQYF.